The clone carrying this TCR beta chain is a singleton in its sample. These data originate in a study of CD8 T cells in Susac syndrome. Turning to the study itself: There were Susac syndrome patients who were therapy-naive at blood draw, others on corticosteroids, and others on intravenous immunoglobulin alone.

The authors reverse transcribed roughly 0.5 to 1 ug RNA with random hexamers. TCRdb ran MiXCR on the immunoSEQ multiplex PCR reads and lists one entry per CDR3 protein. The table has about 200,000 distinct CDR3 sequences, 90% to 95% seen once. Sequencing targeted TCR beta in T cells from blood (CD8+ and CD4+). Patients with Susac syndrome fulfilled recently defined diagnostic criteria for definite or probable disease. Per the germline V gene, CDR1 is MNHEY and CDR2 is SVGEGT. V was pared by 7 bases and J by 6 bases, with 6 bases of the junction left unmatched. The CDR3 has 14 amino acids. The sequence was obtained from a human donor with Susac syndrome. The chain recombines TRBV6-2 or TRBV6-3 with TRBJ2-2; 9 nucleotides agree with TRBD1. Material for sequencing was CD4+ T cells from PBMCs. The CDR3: CASNPGQGPGELFF. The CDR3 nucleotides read TGTGCCAGCAATCCGGGACAGGGACCCGGGGAGCTGTTTTTT.